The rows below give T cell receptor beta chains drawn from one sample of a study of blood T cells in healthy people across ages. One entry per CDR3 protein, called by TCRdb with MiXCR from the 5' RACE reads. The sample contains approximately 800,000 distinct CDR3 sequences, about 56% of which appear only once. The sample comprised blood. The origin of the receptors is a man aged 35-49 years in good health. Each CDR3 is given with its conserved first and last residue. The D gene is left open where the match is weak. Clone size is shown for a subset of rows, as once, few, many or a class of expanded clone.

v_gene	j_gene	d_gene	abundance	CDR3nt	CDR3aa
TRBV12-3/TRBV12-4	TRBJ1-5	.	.	TGTGCCAGCAGTTTACATTTATGGGATCAGCCCCAGCATTTT	CASSLHLWDQPQHF
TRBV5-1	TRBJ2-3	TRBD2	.	TGCGCCAGCAGGACTAGCGGGGCCACAGATACGCAGTATTTT	CASRTSGATDTQYF
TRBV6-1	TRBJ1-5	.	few	TGTGCCAGCAGTGAAATTCAGCCCCAGCATTTT	CASSEIQPQHF
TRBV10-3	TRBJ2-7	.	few	TGTGCCATCAGAGAGGGACACCTCTACGAGCAGTACTTC	CAIREGHLYEQYF
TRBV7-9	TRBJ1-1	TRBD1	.	TGTGCCAGCAGGGGGGGACAGCCCGGAGCTTTCTTT	CASRGGQPGAFF
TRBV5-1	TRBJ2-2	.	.	TGCGCCAGCAGCCGGCCTCGGGGTCGGTCGAACACCGGGGAGCTGTTTTTT	CASSRPRGRSNTGELFF
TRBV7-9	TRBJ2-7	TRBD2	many	TGTGCCAGCAGGGGACTAGCGGACGAGCAGTACTTC	CASRGLADEQYF
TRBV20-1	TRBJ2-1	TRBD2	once	TGCAGTGCCCTGGACAGACAGACTAGCGGCTACAATGAGCAGTTCTTC	CSALDRQTSGYNEQFF
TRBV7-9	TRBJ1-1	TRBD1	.	TGTGCCAGCAGCTTAGAAGACAGGGGGCACACTGAAGCTTTCTTT	CASSLEDRGHTEAFF
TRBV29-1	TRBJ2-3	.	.	TGCAGCGTTGGTCGCCGCACAGATACGCAGTATTTT	CSVGRRTDTQYF
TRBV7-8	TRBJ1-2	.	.	TGTGCCAGCACGGGTCATCCAGCCGGGTCGAACTATGGCTACACCTTC	CASTGHPAGSNYGYTF
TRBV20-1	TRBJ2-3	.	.	TGCAGTGCTAGAGATACAGGGACAACAGTTCTAAACACAGATACGCAGTATTTT	CSARDTGTTVLNTDTQYF
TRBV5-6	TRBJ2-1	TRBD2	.	TGTGCCAGCAGCATAGCGGGAGCGTCTTCCTACAATGAGCAGTTCTTC	CASSIAGASSYNEQFF
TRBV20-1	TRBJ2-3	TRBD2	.	TGCAGTGCTAGGGGTTCAGGCGGGGGGGCCCCAGATACGCAGTATTTT	CSARGSGGGAPDTQYF
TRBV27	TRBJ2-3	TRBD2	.	TGTGCCAGCAGTTTAATCCTAGCGGGAGGGGGTGATACGCAGTATTTT	CASSLILAGGGDTQYF
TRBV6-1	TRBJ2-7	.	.	TGTGCCAGCAGCGAAGGGATTAGCGGCCGCTCCTACGAGCAGTACTTC	CASSEGISGRSYEQYF
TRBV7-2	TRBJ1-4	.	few	TGTGCCAGCAGCCCTAATGCCGGGACGGGAAATGAAAAACTGTTTTTT	CASSPNAGTGNEKLFF
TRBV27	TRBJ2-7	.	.	TGTGCCAGCAGTTGGACCACGGGTCTGGGGTACGAGCAGTACTTC	CASSWTTGLGYEQYF
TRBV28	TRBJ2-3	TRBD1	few	TGTGCCAGCAGACACAGGGGTACAGATACGCAGTATTTT	CASRHRGTDTQYF
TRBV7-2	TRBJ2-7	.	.	TGTGCCAGCAGCGTGACTTCCGATTACTACGAGCAGTACTTC	CASSVTSDYYEQYF
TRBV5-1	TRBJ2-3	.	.	TGCGCCAGCAGCTTGGAAGGCTCAAACACAGATACGCAGTATTTT	CASSLEGSNTDTQYF
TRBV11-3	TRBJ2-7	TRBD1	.	TGTGCCAGCAGCTTCTTCACAGGGGTTTCCTACGAGCAGTACTTC	CASSFFTGVSYEQYF
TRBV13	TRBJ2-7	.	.	TGTGCCAGCAGCTATGGTTTCTACGAGCAGTACTTC	CASSYGFYEQYF
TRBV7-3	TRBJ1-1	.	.	TGTGCCAGCAGCTTCCGGCCCGACAACCTAGCTTTCTTT	CASSFRPDNLAFF
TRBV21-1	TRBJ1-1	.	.	TGTGCCAGCAGCAGGCTGGGACACATCCACCTAGCGAGCACTGAAGCTTTCTTT	CASSRLGHIHLASTEAFF
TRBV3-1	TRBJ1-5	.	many	TGTGCCAGCAGCCAAGCGGGGGCCGATCAGCCCCAGCATTTT	CASSQAGADQPQHF
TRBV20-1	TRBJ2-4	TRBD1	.	TGCAGTGCTAGAGAAGGGGGCCGACTCGAAAACATTCAGTACTTC	CSAREGGRLENIQYF
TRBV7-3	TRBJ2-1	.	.	TGTGCCAGCAGCCCACGCGGTGAATCCTACAATGAGCAGTTCTTC	CASSPRGESYNEQFF
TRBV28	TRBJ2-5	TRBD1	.	TGTGCCAGCAGTTTAGGGAGACAGGGGATTCCAGAGACCCAGTACTTC	CASSLGRQGIPETQYF
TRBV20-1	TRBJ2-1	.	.	TGCAGTGGTAGCAGGGACCCTTACAATGAGCAGTTCTTC	CSGSRDPYNEQFF
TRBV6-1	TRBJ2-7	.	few	TGTGCCAGCAGGAGGGCCTACGACTACGAGCAGTACTTC	CASRRAYDYEQYF
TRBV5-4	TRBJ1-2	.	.	TGTGCCAGCAGCCGGGAAAGCTTGGATAACAGAATCTATGGCTACACCTTC	CASSRESLDNRIYGYTF
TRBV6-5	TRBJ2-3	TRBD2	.	TGTGCCAGCAGTTACTCAAGACTAGCGGGGAAACCAGATACGCAGTATTTT	CASSYSRLAGKPDTQYF
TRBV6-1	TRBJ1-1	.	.	TGTGCCAGCAGTGAAGCGTGGTCGGGGGGTGGCACTGAAGCTTTCTTT	CASSEAWSGGGTEAFF
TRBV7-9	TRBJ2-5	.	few	TGTGCCAGCAGCCTAAACCAACAGGGTTTCCAAGAGACCCAGTACTTC	CASSLNQQGFQETQYF
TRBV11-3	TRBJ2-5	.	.	TGTGCCAGCAGCCCTCCAGAGGGTATGGAGACCCAGTACTTC	CASSPPEGMETQYF
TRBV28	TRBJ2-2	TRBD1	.	TGTGCCAGCAGTCCGACAGGGTTTAGAACCGGGGAGCTGTTTTTT	CASSPTGFRTGELFF
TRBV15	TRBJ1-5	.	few	TGTGCCACCAGCATGGGGTATAGCAATCAGCCCCAGCATTTT	CATSMGYSNQPQHF
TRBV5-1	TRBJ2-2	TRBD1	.	TGCGCCAGCAGCCTAGAGACAGGGGGAAACACCGGGGAGCTGTTTTTT	CASSLETGGNTGELFF
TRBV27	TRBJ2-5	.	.	TGTGCCAGCAGTTCCTACAGGGAGGAGACCCAGTACTTC	CASSSYREETQYF
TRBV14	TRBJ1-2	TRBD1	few	TGTGCCAGCAGCCAAGCCGGGACAGGGGTTGATGGCTACACCTTC	CASSQAGTGVDGYTF
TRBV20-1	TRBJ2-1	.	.	TGCAGTGCTCGCCTTAACAATGAGCAGTTCTTC	CSARLNNEQFF